These 2 T cell receptor beta chains were all obtained from the same sample, sequenced in a study of cytomegalovirus exposure and HLA in healthy donors. Use of 60 Vbeta and 13 Jbeta primers characterized the PCR. TCRdb's copy holds only in-frame clones and misses some; the assay was immunoSEQ multiplex PCR. This table holds 110,000 or so clones, more than 65% found once. The sample consisted of PBMCs. All receptors come from a man in his forties in good health and CMV-seropositive.

The chain recombines TRBV6-1 with TRBJ1-6; a weak D match, TRBD1 (6 bases). V dropped 6 bases and J dropped 0 bases, with 6 bases sitting between them. Germline CDR1 is MNHNS and CDR2 is SASEGT. There are 14 residues in the CDR3. For the CDR3, the DNA is TGTGCCAGCAGACAGGGCTCCTATAATTCACCCCTCCACTTT. Translation: CASRQGSYNSPLHF.

The rearrangement uses TRBV7-8 and TRBJ2-5; D is perhaps TRBD2 (5 bases). The germline gives CDR1 SGHVS, CDR2 FQNEAQ. The CDR3 contains 14 residues. V lost 5 bases to trimming and J lost 8 bases, with 18 bases between them. The CDR3 DNA reads as TGTGCCAGCAGCGTCCGGGAACCTTGGGAAACCCAGTACTTC. This translates into CASSVREPWETQYF. The full variable domain, with the rest looked up from reference TRBV7-8 and TRBJ2-5, is GAGVSQSPRYKVAKRGQDVALRCDPISGHVSLFWYQQALGQGPEFLTYFQNEAQLDKSGLPSDRFFAERPEGSVSTLKIQRTQQEDSAVYLCASSVREPWETQYFGPGTRLLVL.